Below are 15 T cell receptor beta chains sequenced from a single sample in a study of control samples from healthy donors and cancer patients. Sequencing used immunoSEQ multiplex PCR; TCRdb keeps in-frame clones, though not all of them. Counted here are 100,000 to 150,000 clones, roughly 87% occurring once; the ten biggest clones make up around 9.4%. The sample was blood. The receptors were sampled from a middle-aged man in good health.

The count of this clone is one. The chain joins TRBV5-8 to TRBJ1-2, with a tentative D call TRBD1 (5 bases). The CDR3 is made up of 14 amino acids. The germline V and J ends were trimmed by 0 bases and 4 bases, with 10 bases remaining between them. Germline CDR1 reads SGHTS; CDR2 reads YDEGEE. CDR3 DNA sequence: TGTGCCAGCAGCTTGGGGCAGGGTAGCTATGGCTACACCTTC. This codes for CASSLGQGSYGYTF.

The chain has TRBV9 and TRBJ2-5; TRBD2 matches at 10 bases. V dropped 3 bases and J dropped 3; count of bases not matched to a gene: 8. This CDR3 spans 16 amino acids. Germline assignment: CDR1 SGDLS and CDR2 YYNGEE. The CDR3 region has the DNA TGTGCCAGCAGCGCATACTCTAGCGGGGGAGAAGAGACCCAGTACTTC. It specifies CASSAYSSGGEETQYF.

The rearrangement links TRBV12-5 to TRBJ1-3; perhaps TRBD1 as D (6 bases). V lost 2 bases to trimming and J lost 1 base, with 18 bases between them. The CDR3 covers 18 residues. The germline V gene has CDR1 LGHNT and CDR2 FRNRAP. This CDR3 reads CASGLRYWTALSGNTIYF. The CDR3, as DNA: TGTGCTAGTGGTTTGCGATATTGGACAGCTCTTTCTGGAAACACCATATATTTT.

CDR3 nucleotide sequence: TGTGCCAGCAGCTCCCCCGGGACAGGATTAGGAACTGAAGCTTTCTTT. Amino acid sequence: CASSSPGTGLGTEAFF. The rearrangement links TRBV9 to TRBJ1-1; 8 bases match TRBD1. Germline CDR1 SGDLS, CDR2 YYNGEE. The CDR3 covers 16 residues. Trimming took 4 bases from V and 5 from J; bases not matched to a gene: 13.

CDR3 amino acids: CASSATGRGNTGELFF. CDR3 nucleotides: TGCGCCAGCAGCGCCACAGGGCGGGGAAACACCGGGGAGCTGTTTTTT. This chain uses TRBV10-1 with TRBJ2-2, with D perhaps given as TRBD1 or TRBD2 (6 bases each). Germline CDR1 and CDR2: WNHNN and SYGVQD (reference sequence). V was shortened by 6 bases and J by 2 bases, with 16 bases between the two germline ends. CDR3 size: 16 residues.

This sequence joins TRBV4-1 and TRBJ2-3, with D unresolved. Between the trimmed V and J ends, which lost 4 bases and 2 bases, there was a span of 13 bases. Germline values: CDR1 MGHRA, CDR2 YSYEKL. CDR3 length: 15 amino acids. CDR3 protein: CASSPRMLDTDTQYF. The CDR3 coding sequence is TGCGCCAGCAGCCCCCGCATGCTAGACACAGATACGCAGTATTTT.

The chain is built from TRBV30 and TRBJ2-5; TRBD2 matches at 8 bases. After removal of 5 bases from V and 4 bases from J, the junction contained 9 bases not matched to a gene. CDR1 is GTSNPN and CDR2 is SVGIG in the germline V gene (reference sequence). This CDR3 region has 14 residues. This CDR3 is CAWRIGGATETQYF. In DNA, the CDR3 is TGTGCCTGGCGTATCGGGGGGGCGACAGAGACCCAGTACTTC. Based on the CDR3 plus reference TRBV30 and TRBJ2-5, the full variable domain is SQTIHQWPATLVQPVGSPLSLECTVEGTSNPNLYWYRQAAGRGLQLLFYSVGIGQISSEVPQNLSASRPQDRQFILSSKKLLLSDSGFYLCAWRIGGATETQYFGPGTRLLVL.

This clone was picked up a small number of times. The chain uses TRBV2 and TRBJ1-2; TRBD1 matches at 8 bases. This CDR3 contains 12 residues. V shed 7 bases, J shed 6 bases, and the junction held 4 bases outside the gene matches. The germline CDR1 and CDR2 sequences are SNHLY and FYNNEI. The CDR3: CASNMDRDGYTF. The DNA of the CDR3 is TGTGCCAGCAATATGGACAGGGATGGCTACACCTTC.

V and J are TRBV9 and TRBJ2-3; D remains ambiguous. CDR1 is SGDLS, CDR2 YYNGEE, per germline. The CDR3 runs to 14 residues. With 0 bases removed from V and 2 bases from J, the gap between germline ends came to 7 bases. The CDR3 nucleotides are TGTGCCAGCAGCGTAGCGGGCGTCACAGATACGCAGTATTTT. Translated, it gives CASSVAGVTDTQYF.

This clone was observed a handful of times. This chain joins TRBV30 and TRBJ1-4, with D possibly matching TRBD1 (5 bases). Trimming shortened V by 4 bases and J by 7 bases, and 13 bases separated the two germline ends. The CDR3 contains 13 residues. The germline gives CDR1 GTSNPN, CDR2 SVGIG (reference sequence). The CDR3 reads CAWMGTGTEKLFF. CDR3 DNA: TGTGCCTGGATGGGGACGGGAACTGAAAAACTGTTTTTT.

The chain couples TRBV11-3 to TRBJ1-6; a weak D match, TRBD1 (5 bases). The V end was cut by 2 bases, the J end by 7 bases, with 12 bases between. The CDR3 is 15 residues long. Per the germline V gene, CDR1 is SGHNT and CDR2 is YENEEA. For the CDR3, the DNA is TGTGCCAGCAGCTTATCTACAGGCAACAATTCACCCCTCCACTTT. This translates into CASSLSTGNNSPLHF. The variable domain in full, with the rest retrieved from reference TRBV11-3 and TRBJ1-6, is EAGVVQSPRYKIIEKKQPVAFWCNPISGHNTLYWYLQNLGQGPELLIRYENEEAVDDSQLPKDRFSAERLKGVDSTLKIQPAELGDSAVYLCASSLSTGNNSPLHFGNGTRLTVT.

This clone was seen a single time. The V gene is TRBV27, the J gene TRBJ2-1; no clear D gene. Trimming cost V 0 bases and J 3 bases, with 6 bases left between them. CDR3 length: 14 amino acids. Germline CDR1 is MNHEY and CDR2 is SMNVEV (reference sequence). This chain's CDR3 is CASSLSAYYNEQFF. In DNA form, the CDR3 reads TGTGCCAGCAGTTTATCAGCTTACTACAATGAGCAGTTCTTC.

J is TRBJ2-7 and V is TRBV3-1 (or the pseudogene TRBV3-2); D could derive from TRBD1 or TRBD2 (5 bases each). The V gene lost 0 bases and the J gene lost 2 bases, with 17 bases spanning the gap. The CDR3 spans 17 residues. The germline V gene has CDR1 LGHDT and CDR2 YNNKEL (reference sequence). CDR3 DNA: TGTGCCAGCAGCCAAGAAGGGGAGATACAGGTTCCCTACGAGCAGTACTTC. Protein product: CASSQEGEIQVPYEQYF.

In this sample, this clone turned up once. V is TRBV5-3 and J is TRBJ2-1; the D is unclear. TRBV5-3 is flagged as an ORF with uncertain function. This CDR3 comprises 19 residues. V was trimmed by 0 bases and J by 6 bases, leaving 25 bases between them. The CDR3 sequence is CARSLACCGPNGRGNEQFF. CDR3 in DNA: TGTGCCAGAAGCTTGGCGTGTTGCGGACCGAACGGGCGAGGCAATGAGCAGTTCTTC.

The chain is built from TRBV4-3 and TRBJ1-4; D is possibly TRBD1 (5 bases). The CDR3 length is 14 residues. Germline V gene lookup returns CDR1 LGHNA and CDR2 YSLEER. Trimming shortened V by 3 bases and J by 7 bases, and 12 bases separated the two germline ends. The CDR3 DNA follows: TGCGCCAGCAGCCAGGGTTCGGGGACTGAAAAACTGTTTTTT. This encodes CASSQGSGTEKLFF.